This T cell receptor (beta chain) emerged from a study of blood T cell repertoires in COVID-19. In the source study's methods: Quantification of nucleated cells was approximated via reference gene primer amplification. Here immunoSEQ multiplex PCR was the method, and the copy in TCRdb shows in-frame clones only, minus some. For V, J and clone size, that table is used; D and trimming come from the DNA. The sample has 55,000 to 65,000 clones; approximately 89% are singletons. Germline values: CDR1 SQVTM, CDR2 ANQGSEA. V lost 1 base to trimming and J lost 0 bases, with 13 bases between them. The CDR3 loop spans 16 amino acids.

The chain employs TRBV29-1 and TRBJ2-1, with D tentatively TRBD2 (6 bases). The receptor was derived from a woman in her sixties with active COVID-19. Input material: peripheral blood. The CDR3 DNA reads as TGCAGCGTTGAAGTGGGACTGATCCCCTCCTACAATGAGCAGTTCTTC. Its protein is CSVEVGLIPSYNEQFF.